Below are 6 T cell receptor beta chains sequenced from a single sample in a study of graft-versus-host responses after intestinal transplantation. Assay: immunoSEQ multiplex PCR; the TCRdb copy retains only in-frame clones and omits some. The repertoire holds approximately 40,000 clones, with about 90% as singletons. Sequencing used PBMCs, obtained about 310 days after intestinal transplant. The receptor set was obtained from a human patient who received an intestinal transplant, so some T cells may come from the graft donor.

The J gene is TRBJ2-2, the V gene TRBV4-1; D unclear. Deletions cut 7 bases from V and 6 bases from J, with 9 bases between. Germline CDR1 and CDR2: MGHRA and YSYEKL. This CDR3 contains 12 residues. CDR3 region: CASNSFPGELFF. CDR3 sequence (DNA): TGCGCCAGCAACTCTTTTCCCGGGGAGCTGTTTTTT.

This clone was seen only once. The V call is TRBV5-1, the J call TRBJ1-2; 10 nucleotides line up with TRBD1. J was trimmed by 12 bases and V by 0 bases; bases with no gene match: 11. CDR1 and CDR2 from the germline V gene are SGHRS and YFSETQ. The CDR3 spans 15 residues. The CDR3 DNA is TGCGCCAGCAGCTTGGGTACCCCGGGACAGGGGCTGAACACCTTC. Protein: CASSLGTPGQGLNTF.

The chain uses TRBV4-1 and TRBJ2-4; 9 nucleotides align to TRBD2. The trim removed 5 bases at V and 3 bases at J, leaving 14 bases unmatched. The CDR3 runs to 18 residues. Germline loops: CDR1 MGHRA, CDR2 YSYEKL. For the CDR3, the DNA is TGCGCCAGCAGCTCATTCCCCATAGCGGGAGAGAACAAAAACATTCAGTACTTC. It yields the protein CASSSFPIAGENKNIQYF.

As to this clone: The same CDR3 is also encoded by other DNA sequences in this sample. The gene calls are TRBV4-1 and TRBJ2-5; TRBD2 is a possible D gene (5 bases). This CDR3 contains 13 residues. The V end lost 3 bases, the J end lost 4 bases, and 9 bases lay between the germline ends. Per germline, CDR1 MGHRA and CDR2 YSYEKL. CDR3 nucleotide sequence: TGCGCCAGCAGCCACGACGGAGGAGAGACCCAGTACTTC. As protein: CASSHDGGETQYF.

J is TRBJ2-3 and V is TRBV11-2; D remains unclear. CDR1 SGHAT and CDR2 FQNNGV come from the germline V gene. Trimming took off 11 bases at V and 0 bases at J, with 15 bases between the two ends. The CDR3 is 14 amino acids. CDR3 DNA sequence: TGTGCCCGATCATATCGATCTAGCACAGATACGCAGTATTTT. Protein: CARSYRSSTDTQYF.

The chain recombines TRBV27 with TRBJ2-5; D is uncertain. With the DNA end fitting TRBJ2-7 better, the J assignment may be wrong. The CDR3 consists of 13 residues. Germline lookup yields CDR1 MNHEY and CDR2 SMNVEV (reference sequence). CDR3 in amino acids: CASGSQWSYEQYF. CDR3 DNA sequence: TGTGCCAGCGGGTCCCAGTGGTCCTACGAGCAGTACTTC.